This T cell receptor (beta chain) was observed in a study of control samples from healthy donors and cancer patients. Germline-derived CDR1 and CDR2 are LGHNA and YSLEER. V shed 4 bases and J shed 6 bases, with 21 bases lying between them. The length of the CDR3 is 16 residues. The repertoire was sequenced with immunoSEQ multiplex PCR; TCRdb's copy has only in-frame clones and lacks some. The data contain 35,000 to 40,000 clones, around 80% of them seen just once; the ten biggest clones take up 20% to 25%. The sequenced material came from PBMCs. The TCR sequence derives from a woman between 55 and 75 years old with lung cancer. The V gene is TRBV4-3, the J gene TRBJ1-2; D gene uncertain. In DNA, the CDR3 is TGCGCCAGCAGCCCTCAAAGGGCGGGGAGGGAGGATGGCTACACCTTC. Translated, it gives CASSPQRAGREDGYTF.